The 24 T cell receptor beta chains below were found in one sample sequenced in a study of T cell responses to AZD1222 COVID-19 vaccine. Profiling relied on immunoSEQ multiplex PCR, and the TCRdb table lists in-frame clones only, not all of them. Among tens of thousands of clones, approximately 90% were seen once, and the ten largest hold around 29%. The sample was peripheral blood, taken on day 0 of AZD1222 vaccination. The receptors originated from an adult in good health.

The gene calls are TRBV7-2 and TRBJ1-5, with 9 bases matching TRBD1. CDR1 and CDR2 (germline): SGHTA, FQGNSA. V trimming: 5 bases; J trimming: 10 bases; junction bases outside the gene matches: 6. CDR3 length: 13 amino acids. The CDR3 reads CASSPGQGFPQHF. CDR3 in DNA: TGTGCCAGCAGCCCGGGACAGGGTTTTCCCCAGCATTTT.

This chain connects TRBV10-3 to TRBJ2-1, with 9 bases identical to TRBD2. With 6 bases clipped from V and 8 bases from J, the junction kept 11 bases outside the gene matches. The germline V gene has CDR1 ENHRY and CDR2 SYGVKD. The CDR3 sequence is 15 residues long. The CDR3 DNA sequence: TGTGCCATCAGGACTTCTAGCGGGGAGGCCCATGAGCAGTTCTTC. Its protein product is CAIRTSSGEAHEQFF.

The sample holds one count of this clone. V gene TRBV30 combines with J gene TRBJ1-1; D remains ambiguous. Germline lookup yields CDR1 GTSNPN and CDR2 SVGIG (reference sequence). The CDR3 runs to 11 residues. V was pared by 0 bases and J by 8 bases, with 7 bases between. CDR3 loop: CAWSVRPEAFF. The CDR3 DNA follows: TGTGCCTGGAGTGTTCGCCCCGAAGCTTTCTTT.

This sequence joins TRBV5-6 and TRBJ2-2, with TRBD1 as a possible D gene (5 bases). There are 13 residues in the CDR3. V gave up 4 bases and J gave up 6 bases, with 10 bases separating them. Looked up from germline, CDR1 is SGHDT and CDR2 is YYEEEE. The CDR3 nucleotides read TGTGCCAGCAGCGTCTGGGGCCCCGGGGAGCTGTTTTTT. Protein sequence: CASSVWGPGELFF.

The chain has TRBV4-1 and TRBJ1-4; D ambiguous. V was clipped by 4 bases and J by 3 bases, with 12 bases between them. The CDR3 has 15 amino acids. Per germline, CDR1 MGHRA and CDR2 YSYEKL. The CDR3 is CASSLGVTANEKLFF. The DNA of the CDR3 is TGCGCCAGCAGCCTAGGAGTTACGGCTAATGAAAAACTGTTTTTT.

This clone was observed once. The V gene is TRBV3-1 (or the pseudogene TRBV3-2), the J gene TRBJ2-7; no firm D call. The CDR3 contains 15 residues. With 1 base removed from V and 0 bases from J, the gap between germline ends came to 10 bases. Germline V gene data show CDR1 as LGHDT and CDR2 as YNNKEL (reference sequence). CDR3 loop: CASSQGSSHSYEQYF. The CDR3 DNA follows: TGTGCCAGCAGCCAAGGGTCCAGCCACTCCTACGAGCAGTACTTC.

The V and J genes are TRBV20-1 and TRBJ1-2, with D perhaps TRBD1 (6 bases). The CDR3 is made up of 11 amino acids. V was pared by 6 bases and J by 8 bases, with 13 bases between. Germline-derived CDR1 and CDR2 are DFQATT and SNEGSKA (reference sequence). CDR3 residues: CSAKGQLGYTF. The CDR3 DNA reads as TGCAGTGCCAAAGGACAGTTGGGCTACACCTTC.

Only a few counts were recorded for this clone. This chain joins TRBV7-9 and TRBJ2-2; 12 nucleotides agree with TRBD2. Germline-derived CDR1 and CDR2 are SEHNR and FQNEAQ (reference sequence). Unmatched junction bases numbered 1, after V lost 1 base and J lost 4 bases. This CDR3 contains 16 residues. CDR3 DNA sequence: TGTGCCAGCAGCTTAGGACTAGCGGGAGTCACCGGGGAGCTGTTTTTT. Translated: CASSLGLAGVTGELFF.

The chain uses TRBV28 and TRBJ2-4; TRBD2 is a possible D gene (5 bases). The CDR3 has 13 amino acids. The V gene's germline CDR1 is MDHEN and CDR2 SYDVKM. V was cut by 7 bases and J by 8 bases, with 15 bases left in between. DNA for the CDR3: TGTGCCAGCAAAGGCGGCCGGGATCACATTCAGTACTTC. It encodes CASKGGRDHIQYF.

The CDR3: CATSDIGGTGELFF. CDR3 nucleotide sequence: TGTGCCACCAGTGATATAGGGGGGACCGGGGAGCTGTTTTTT. V and J are TRBV24-1 and TRBJ2-2; tentatively, D is TRBD1 or TRBD2 (6 bases each). The CDR3 has 14 residues. The V end was cut by 3 bases, the J end by 5 bases, with 9 bases between. Germline V gene sequence: CDR1 KGHDR, CDR2 SFDVKD.

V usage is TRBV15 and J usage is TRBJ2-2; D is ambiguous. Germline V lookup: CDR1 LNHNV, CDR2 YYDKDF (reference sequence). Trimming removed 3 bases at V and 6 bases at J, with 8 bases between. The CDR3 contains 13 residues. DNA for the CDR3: TGTGCCACCAGCAGGGCGGAGCCCGGGGAGCTGTTTTTT. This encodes CATSRAEPGELFF.

CDR3 sequence (DNA): TGCAGCGTTGAGGGAACCAGCGGGAGGGTCGGAGAGACCCAGTACTTC. Protein sequence: CSVEGTSGRVGETQYF. V is TRBV29-1 and J is TRBJ2-5; TRBD2 matches 10 bases. There are 16 residues in the CDR3. J lost 4 bases, V lost 3 bases, and 11 bases had no gene match. In germline, CDR1 is SQVTM, CDR2 ANQGSEA.

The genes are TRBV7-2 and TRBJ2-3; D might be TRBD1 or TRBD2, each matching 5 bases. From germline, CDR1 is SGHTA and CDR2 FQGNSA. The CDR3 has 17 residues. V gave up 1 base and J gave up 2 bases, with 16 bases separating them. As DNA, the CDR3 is TGTGCCAGCAGCTTAGGGATTTGGGGGAGCAACACAGATACGCAGTATTTT. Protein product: CASSLGIWGSNTDTQYF.

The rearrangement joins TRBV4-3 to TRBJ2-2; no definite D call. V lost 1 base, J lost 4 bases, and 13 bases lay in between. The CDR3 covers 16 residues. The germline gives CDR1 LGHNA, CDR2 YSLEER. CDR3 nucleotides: TGCGCCAGCAGCCAAGTTCCAAAAGAAATCACCGGGGAGCTGTTTTTT. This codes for CASSQVPKEITGELFF.

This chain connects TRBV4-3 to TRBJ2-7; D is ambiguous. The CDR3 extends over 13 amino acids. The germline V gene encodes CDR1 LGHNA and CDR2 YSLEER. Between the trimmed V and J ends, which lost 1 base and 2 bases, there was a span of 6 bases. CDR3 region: CASSQGRTYEQYF. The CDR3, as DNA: TGCGCCAGCAGCCAAGGTCGGACCTACGAGCAGTACTTC.

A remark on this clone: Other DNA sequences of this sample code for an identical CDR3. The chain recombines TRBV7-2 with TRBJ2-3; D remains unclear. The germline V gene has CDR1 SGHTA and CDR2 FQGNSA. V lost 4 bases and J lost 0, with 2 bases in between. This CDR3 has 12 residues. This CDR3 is CASSSSTDTQYF. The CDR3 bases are TGTGCCAGCAGCTCCAGCACAGATACGCAGTATTTT. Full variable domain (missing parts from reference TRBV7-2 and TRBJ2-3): GAGVSQSPSNKVTEKGKDVELRCDPISGHTALYWYRQSLGQGLEFLIYFQGNSAPDKSGLPSDRFSAERTGGSVSTLTIQRTQQEDSAVYLCASSSSTDTQYFGPGTRLTVL.

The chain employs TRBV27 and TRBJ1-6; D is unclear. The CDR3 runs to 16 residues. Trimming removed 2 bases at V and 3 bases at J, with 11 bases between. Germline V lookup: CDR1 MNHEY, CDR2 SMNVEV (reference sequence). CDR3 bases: TGTGCCAGCAGTTTAATACAATCTGGCTATAATTCACCCCTCCACTTT. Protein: CASSLIQSGYNSPLHF.

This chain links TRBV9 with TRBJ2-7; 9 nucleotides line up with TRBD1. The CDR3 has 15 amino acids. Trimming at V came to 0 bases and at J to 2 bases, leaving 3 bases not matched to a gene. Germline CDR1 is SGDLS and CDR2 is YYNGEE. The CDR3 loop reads CASSVGTGAAYEQYF. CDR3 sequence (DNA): TGTGCCAGCAGCGTAGGGACAGGGGCCGCCTACGAGCAGTACTTC.

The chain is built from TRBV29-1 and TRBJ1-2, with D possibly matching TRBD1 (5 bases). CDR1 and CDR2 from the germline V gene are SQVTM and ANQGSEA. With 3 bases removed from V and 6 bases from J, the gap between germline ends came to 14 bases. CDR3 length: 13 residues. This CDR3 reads CSVEVGDGNGYTF. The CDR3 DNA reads TGCAGCGTTGAGGTCGGGGACGGGAATGGCTACACCTTC.

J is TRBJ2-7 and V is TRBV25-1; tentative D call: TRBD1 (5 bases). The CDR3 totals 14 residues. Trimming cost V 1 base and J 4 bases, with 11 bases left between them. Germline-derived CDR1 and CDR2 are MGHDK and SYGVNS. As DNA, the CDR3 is TGTGCCAGCAGTGAATCGAACAGGCCGTACGAGCAGTACTTC. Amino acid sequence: CASSESNRPYEQYF.

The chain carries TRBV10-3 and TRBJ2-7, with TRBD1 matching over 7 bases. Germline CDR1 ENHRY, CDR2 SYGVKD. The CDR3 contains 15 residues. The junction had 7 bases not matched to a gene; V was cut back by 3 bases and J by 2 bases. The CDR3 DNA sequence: TGTGCCATCAGTGACTATTCTGGGACAGCCTACGAGCAGTACTTC. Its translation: CAISDYSGTAYEQYF.

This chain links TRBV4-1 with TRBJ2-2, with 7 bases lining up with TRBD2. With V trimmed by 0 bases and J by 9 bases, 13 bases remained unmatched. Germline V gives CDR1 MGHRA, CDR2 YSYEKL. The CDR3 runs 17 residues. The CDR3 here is CASSQEDRLAAFRELFF. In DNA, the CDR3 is TGCGCCAGCAGCCAAGAAGATAGGCTAGCGGCCTTCCGGGAGCTGTTTTTT.

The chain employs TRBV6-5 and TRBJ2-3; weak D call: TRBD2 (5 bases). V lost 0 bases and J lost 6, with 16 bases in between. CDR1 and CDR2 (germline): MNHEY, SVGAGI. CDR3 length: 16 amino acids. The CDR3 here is CASSYSILGGADTQYF. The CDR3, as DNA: TGTGCCAGCAGTTACTCGATCCTAGGAGGTGCTGATACGCAGTATTTT.

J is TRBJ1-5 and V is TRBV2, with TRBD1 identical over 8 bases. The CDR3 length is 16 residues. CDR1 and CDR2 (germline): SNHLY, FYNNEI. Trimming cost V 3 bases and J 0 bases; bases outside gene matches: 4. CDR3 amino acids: CASSEGQEYSNQPQHF. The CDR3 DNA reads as TGTGCCAGCAGTGAGGGACAGGAATATAGCAATCAGCCCCAGCATTTT.